Described below is a single TCR beta chain sequence and its context. As yet, its antigen is unknown. The data stem from a study of response to subunit inactivated influenza vaccine. The CDR3 contains 16 residues. Looked up from germline, CDR1 is SGHTA and CDR2 is FQGNSA. Trimming stripped 1 base from V and 6 bases from J, with 19 bases between. TCRdb re-called the RT-PCR reads with MiXCR, one entry per CDR3 protein. The sample has about 780,000 distinct CDR3 sequences, approximately 17% seen once. Notes on the study in general: A suggestion made by the authors is that each seasonal influenza vaccination recruits few new T cells.

The clonotype comes from a man aged 50-60 years who received an inactivated influenza vaccine. The sequencing here drew on PBMCs from blood, taken 5 days after vaccination. The V and J genes are TRBV7-2 and TRBJ2-7; no reliable D call. CDR3 loop: CASSLVSVVKIGEQYF. The CDR3 nucleotides are TGTGCCAGCAGCTTAGTGAGCGTGGTCAAAATAGGCGAGCAGTACTTC.